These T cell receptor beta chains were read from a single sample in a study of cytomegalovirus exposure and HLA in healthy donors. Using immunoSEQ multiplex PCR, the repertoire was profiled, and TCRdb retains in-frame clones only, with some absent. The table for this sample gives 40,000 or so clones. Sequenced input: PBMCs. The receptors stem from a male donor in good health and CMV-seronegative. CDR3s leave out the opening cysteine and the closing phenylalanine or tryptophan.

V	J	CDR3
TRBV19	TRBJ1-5	ASSIRFGQPQH
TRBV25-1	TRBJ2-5	ASVGETQY
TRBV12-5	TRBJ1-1	ASGLTGDTEAF
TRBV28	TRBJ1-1	ASPSPGGGGTEAF
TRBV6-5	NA	ASSRGLAGPHEQY
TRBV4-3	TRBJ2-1	APSQSSGRLSSYNEQF
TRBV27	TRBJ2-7	ASSSRPGVREQY
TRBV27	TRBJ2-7	ASSPGSIRHEQY
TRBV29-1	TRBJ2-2	SVEGGTGELF
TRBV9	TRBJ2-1	ASSMREVNEQF
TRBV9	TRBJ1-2	ASSARDSRLPGYT
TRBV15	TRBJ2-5	ATSRFSGSGAETQY
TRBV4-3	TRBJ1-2	ASSLSRFLYNYGYT
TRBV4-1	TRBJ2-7	ASSAGLAGSQSYEQY
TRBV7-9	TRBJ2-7	ASSPLIPGLAGSEQY
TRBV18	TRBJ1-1	ASSPQMQGQTEAF
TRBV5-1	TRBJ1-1	ASSLEGLQGARPYSEAF
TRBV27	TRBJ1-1	ASSLSLNTEAF
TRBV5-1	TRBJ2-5	ASRFVGTAAETQY
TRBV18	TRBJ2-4	ASSLPAGENIQY
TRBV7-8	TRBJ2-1	ASSNLAGVGGEQF
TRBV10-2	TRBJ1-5	ASKEDSSNQPQH
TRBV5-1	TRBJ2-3	ASSYGLAGGTDTQY
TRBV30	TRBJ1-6	AWSATRSSPLH
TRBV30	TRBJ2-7	AWSNTGTVRSYEQY
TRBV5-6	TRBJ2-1	ASSPGLAGAYEQF
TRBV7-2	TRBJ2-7	ASGPNRGGGYEQY
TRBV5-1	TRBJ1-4	ASSGDRGVEKLF
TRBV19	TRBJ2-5	ASSTLGTGGETQY
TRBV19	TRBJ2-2	ASSSPGTVTNTGELF
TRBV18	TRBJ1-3	ASSQQPHSGNTIY
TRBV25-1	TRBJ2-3	ASSEVRGFFTDTQY
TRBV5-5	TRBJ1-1	ASSLTGTEAF
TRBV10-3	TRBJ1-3	AISGTGENTIY
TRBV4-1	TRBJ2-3	ASSQGALSGGAKDTQY
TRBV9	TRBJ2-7	ASSATGGQRNEQY
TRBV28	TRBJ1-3	ASSFPSGPPSGNTIY
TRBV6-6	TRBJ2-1	ASGAGGSDNEQF
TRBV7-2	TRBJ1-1	ASSSGLLNTEAS
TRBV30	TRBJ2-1	AWDVWGLGINEQF
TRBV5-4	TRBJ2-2	ASSQYGELF
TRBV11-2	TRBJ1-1	ASSDRKNTEAF